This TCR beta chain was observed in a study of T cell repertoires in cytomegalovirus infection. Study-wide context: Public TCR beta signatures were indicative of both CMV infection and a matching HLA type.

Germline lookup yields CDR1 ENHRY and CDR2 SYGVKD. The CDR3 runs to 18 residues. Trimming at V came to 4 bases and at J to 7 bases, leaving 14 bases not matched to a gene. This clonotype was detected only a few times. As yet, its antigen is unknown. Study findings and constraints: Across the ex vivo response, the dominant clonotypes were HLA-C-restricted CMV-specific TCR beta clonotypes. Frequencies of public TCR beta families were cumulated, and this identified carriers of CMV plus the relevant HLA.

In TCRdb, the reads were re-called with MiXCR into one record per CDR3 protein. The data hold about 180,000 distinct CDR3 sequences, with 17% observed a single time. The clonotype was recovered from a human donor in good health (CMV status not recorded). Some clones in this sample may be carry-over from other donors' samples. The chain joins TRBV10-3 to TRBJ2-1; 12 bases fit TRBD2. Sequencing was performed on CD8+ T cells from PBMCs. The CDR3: CAISGGSSGGASGNEQFF. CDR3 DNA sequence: TGTGCCATCAGTGGTGGGTCTAGCGGGGGGGCCAGCGGGAATGAGCAGTTCTTC.